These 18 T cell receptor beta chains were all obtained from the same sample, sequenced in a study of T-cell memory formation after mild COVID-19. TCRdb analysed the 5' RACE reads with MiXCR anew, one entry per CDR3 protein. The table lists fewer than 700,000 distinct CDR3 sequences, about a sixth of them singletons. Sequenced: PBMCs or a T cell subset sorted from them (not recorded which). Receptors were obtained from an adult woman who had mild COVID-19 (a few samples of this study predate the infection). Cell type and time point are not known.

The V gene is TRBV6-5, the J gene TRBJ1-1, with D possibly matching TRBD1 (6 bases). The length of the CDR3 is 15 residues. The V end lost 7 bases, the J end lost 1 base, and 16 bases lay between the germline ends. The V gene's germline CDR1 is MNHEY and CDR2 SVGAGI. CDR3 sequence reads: CASNRQVGGNTEAFF. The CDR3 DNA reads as TGTGCCAGCAATCGACAGGTCGGAGGGAACACTGAAGCTTTCTTT.

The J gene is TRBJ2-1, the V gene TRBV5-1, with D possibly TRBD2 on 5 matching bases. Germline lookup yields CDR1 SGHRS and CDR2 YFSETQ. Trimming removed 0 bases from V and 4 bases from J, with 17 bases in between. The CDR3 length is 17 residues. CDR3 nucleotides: TGCGCCAGCAGCTTGGTGTTGGACTCTACCGTTTACAATGAGCAGTTCTTC. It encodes CASSLVLDSTVYNEQFF.

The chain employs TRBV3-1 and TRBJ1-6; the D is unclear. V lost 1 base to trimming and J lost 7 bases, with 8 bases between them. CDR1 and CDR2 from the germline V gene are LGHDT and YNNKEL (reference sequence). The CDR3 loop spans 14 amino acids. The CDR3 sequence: CASSQVESNSPLHF. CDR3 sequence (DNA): TGTGCCAGCAGCCAAGTGGAGAGCAATTCACCCCTCCACTTT.

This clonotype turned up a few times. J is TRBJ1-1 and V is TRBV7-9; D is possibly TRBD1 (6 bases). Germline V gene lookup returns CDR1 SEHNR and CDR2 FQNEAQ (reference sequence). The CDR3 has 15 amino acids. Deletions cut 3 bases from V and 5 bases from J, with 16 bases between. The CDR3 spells CASSLAGVSETEAFF. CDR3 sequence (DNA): TGTGCCAGCAGCTTGGCAGGGGTTAGTGAGACTGAAGCTTTCTTT.

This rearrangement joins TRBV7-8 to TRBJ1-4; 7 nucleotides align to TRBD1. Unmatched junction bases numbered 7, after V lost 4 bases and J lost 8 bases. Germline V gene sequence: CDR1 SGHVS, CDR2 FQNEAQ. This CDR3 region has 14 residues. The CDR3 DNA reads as TGTGCCAGCAGCTATGTCCGGGACAGCGAAAAACTGTTTTTT. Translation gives CASSYVRDSEKLFF.

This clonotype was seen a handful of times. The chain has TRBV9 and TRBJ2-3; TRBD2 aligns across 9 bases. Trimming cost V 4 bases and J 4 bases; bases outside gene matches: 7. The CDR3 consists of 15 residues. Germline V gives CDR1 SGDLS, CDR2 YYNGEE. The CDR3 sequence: CASSIAGAVPDTQYF. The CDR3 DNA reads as TGTGCCAGCAGCATAGCGGGAGCAGTCCCAGATACGCAGTATTTT.

The CDR3 region is CSAETARTYEQYF. The CDR3, as DNA: TGCAGCGCCGAGACAGCGCGCACCTACGAGCAGTACTTC. The chain couples TRBV29-1 to TRBJ2-7; D may be TRBD1 (5 bases). The CDR3 loop spans 13 amino acids. Trimming left V 7 bases short and J 2 bases short, with 15 bases between. Germline CDR1 reads SQVTM; CDR2 reads ANQGSEA.

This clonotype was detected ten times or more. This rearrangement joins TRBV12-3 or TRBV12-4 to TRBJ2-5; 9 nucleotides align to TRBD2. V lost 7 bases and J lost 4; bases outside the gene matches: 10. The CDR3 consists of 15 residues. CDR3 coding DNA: TGTGCCAGCACCTTAGTGGGACTAGCCGGAGAGACCCAGTACTTC. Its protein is CASTLVGLAGETQYF.

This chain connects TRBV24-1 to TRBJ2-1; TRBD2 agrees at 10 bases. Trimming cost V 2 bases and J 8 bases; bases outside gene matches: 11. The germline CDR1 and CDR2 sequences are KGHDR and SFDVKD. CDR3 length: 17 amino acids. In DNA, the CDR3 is TGTGCCACCAGTGATTCGGGGAAAACTAGCGGGACTTATGAGCAGTTCTTC. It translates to CATSDSGKTSGTYEQFF.

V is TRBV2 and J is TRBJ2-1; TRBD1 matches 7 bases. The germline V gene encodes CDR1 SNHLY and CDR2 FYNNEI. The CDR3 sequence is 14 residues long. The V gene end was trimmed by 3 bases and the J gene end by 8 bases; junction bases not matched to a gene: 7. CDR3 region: CASSEGQLVDEQFF. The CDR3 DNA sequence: TGTGCCAGCAGTGAGGGACAGCTCGTGGATGAGCAGTTCTTC.

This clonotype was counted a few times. CDR3 bases: TGTGCCAGCAGGAAAACAGGGGGCGCGGGCTATGGCTACACCTTC. This sequence encodes CASRKTGGAGYGYTF. J is TRBJ1-2 and V is TRBV6-5; 9 positions match TRBD1. Losses at the gene ends were 6 bases for V and 4 bases for J; bases not matched to a gene: 9. The CDR3 extends over 15 amino acids. CDR1 is MNHEY, CDR2 SVGAGI, per germline.

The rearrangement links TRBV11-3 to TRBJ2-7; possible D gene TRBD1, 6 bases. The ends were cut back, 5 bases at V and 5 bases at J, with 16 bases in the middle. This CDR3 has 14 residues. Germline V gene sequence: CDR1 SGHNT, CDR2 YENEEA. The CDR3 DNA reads TGTGCCAGCAGCCAGACCGGGACAACAAACGAGCAGTACTTC. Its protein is CASSQTGTTNEQYF.

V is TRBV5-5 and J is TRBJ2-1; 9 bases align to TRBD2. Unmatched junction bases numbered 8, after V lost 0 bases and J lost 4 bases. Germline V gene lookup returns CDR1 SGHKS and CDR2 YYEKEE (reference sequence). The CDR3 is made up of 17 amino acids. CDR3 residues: CASSLANSGGVYNEQFF. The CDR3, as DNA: TGTGCCAGCAGCTTGGCCAATAGCGGGGGAGTTTACAATGAGCAGTTCTTC.

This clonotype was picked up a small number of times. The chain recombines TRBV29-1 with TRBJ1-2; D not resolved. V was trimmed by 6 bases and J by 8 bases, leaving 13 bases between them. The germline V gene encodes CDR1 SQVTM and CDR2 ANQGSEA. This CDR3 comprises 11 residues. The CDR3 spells CSVSSSAGYTF. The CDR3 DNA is TGCAGCGTGTCCTCATCGGCAGGCTACACCTTC.

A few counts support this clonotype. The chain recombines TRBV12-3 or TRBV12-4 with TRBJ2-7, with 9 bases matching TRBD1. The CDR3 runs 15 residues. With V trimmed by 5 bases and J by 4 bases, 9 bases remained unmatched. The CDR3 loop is CASSLRGTGIYEQYF. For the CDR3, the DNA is TGTGCCAGCAGTCTGAGGGGGACAGGGATATACGAGCAGTACTTC.

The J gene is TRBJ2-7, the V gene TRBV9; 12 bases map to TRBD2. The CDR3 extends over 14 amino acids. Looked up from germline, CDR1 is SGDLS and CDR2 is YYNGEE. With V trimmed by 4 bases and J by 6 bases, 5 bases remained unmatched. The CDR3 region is CASSPRTSGAEQYF. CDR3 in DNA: TGTGCCAGCAGCCCCCGGACTAGCGGGGCCGAGCAGTACTTC. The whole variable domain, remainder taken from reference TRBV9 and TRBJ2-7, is DSGVTQTPKHLITATGQRVTLRCSPRSGDLSVYWYQQSLDQGLQFLIQYYNGEERAKGNILERFSAQQFPDLHSELNLSSLELGDSALYFCASSPRTSGAEQYFGPGTRLTVT.

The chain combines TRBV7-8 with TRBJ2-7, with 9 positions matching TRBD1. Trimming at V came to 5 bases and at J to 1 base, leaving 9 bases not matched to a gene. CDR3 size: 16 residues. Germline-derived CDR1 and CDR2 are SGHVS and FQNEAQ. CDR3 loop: CASSKLGTGISYEQYF. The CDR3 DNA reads TGTGCCAGCAGCAAACTCGGGACAGGGATATCCTACGAGCAGTACTTC. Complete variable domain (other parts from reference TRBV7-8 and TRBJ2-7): GAGVSQSPRYKVAKRGQDVALRCDPISGHVSLFWYQQALGQGPEFLTYFQNEAQLDKSGLPSDRFFAERPEGSVSTLKIQRTQQEDSAVYLCASSKLGTGISYEQYFGPGTRLTVT.

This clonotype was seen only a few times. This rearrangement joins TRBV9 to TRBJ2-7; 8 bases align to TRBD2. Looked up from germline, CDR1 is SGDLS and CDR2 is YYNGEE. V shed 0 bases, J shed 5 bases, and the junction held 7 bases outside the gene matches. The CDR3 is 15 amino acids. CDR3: CASSVGVSGNNEQYF. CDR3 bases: TGTGCCAGCAGCGTAGGAGTTAGCGGGAATAACGAGCAGTACTTC.